This T cell receptor beta chain was sequenced in a study of shared clonotypes between healthy human individuals. Study details: Three plates were used per donor for CD4 naive, three for CD4 memory, two for CD8 naive and one for CD8 memory.

Germline values: CDR1 MNHEY, CDR2 SMNVEV (reference sequence). This CDR3 has 16 amino acids. Trimming took 4 bases from V and 0 from J; bases not matched to a gene: 5. Using immunoSEQ multiplex PCR, the repertoire was profiled, and TCRdb retains in-frame clones only, with some absent. Of roughly 2 million clones listed, about 95% were seen once; the top ten hold about 1.1%. The naive CD8 fraction comprised CD45RO-negative cells positively selected for CCR7 and excluded terminally differentiated effector memory CD45RA+ cells. This TCR was sampled from a man aged 18 to 30 in good health. The gene calls are TRBV27 and TRBJ2-7; 11 bases map to TRBD2. The sequenced sample consisted of naive CD8+ T cells sorted from blood. The CDR3 region is CASSSKTSGSSYEQYF. In DNA form, the CDR3 reads TGTGCCAGCAGTTCAAAAACTAGCGGGAGCTCCTACGAGCAGTACTTC.